The 7 T cell receptor beta chains below come from one sample, sequenced in a study of T-cell memory formation after mild COVID-19 (dated by TCRdb to 2020 to 2023). Libraries were built with 5' RACE. The sample was run on an Illumina NovaSeq 6000. The public reads were reanalyzed by TCRdb: fastp trimming at Q25, MiXCR alignment, in-frame beta chains only. Rows with one shared CDR3 protein collapse into an entry with the most common genes and DNA. The sample table holds about 210,000 distinct CDR3 sequences, of which around 25% were seen once. In total, the top ten clones hold about 10% of the sample. Sequenced: PBMCs or a T cell subset sorted from them (not recorded which). These receptors were taken from an adult woman who had mild COVID-19 (a few samples of this study predate the infection). The sample titles of this study are shuffled in the database, so cell type and time point are left out; the donor was told from shared clones.

This clonotype was detected only a few times. The gene calls are TRBV7-9 and TRBJ2-5; tentatively, D is TRBD1 or TRBD2 (5 bases each). Germline V gene lookup returns CDR1 SEHNR and CDR2 FQNEAQ (reference sequence). V was trimmed by 1 base and J by 6 bases, leaving 12 bases between them. The CDR3 is 14 amino acids. CDR3 region: CASSLVRDPKTQYF. CDR3 coding DNA: TGTGCCAGCAGCTTAGTCCGGGACCCCAAGACCCAGTACTTC.

This chain connects TRBV5-1 to TRBJ2-3; 8 bases fit TRBD1. V dropped 0 bases and J dropped 6; count of bases not matched to a gene: 9. Germline assignment: CDR1 SGHRS and CDR2 YFSETQ. The CDR3 is made up of 16 amino acids. The CDR3 sequence: CASSLGESGGSDTQYF. The CDR3 DNA follows: TGCGCCAGCAGCTTGGGGGAATCAGGGGGCTCGGATACGCAGTATTTT.

The chain links TRBV5-1 to TRBJ2-7, with D perhaps matching TRBD2 (5 bases). Trimming took 0 bases from V and 6 from J, leaving 13 bases between them. Looked up from germline, CDR1 is SGHRS and CDR2 is YFSETQ. The CDR3 contains 14 residues. The DNA for the CDR3 is TGCGCCAGCAGCTTGGACGGGGATGGTTCCGAGCAGTACTTC. As protein: CASSLDGDGSEQYF.

This clonotype has more than one count but fewer than ten. This rearrangement joins TRBV12-3 or TRBV12-4 to TRBJ1-5; D not certain. Deletions cut 7 bases from V and 4 bases from J, with 11 bases between. The CDR3 is made up of 13 amino acids. CDR3 in amino acids: CASTRTMNQPQHF. DNA of the CDR3: TGTGCCAGCACTCGAACGATGAATCAGCCCCAGCATTTT.

This clonotype was counted ten times or more. The rearrangement joins TRBV20-1 to TRBJ2-1; 10 bases match TRBD2. Germline V CDR1 and CDR2: DFQATT, SNEGSKA (reference sequence). The CDR3 has 14 residues. The junction had 6 bases not matched to a gene; V was cut back by 3 bases and J by 7 bases. DNA of the CDR3: TGCAGTGCTAGGGGACTAGCGATACTTAATGAGCAGTTCTTC. Protein product: CSARGLAILNEQFF.

The chain links TRBV29-1 to TRBJ2-5, with unresolved D. The CDR3 length is 12 residues. Trimming cost V 4 bases and J 2 bases, with 8 bases left between them. Germline V CDR1 and CDR2: SQVTM, ANQGSEA. CDR3 sequence reads: CSVGAPQETQYF. The CDR3 DNA is TGCAGCGTTGGGGCCCCGCAAGAGACCCAGTACTTC.

The CDR3 here is CASSPTGAIPDTQYF. The CDR3 DNA is TGCGCCAGCAGCCCGACAGGGGCCATCCCAGATACGCAGTATTTT. This chain uses TRBV5-1 with TRBJ2-3; 8 bases agree with TRBD1. Unmatched junction bases numbered 8, after V lost 4 bases and J lost 4 bases. The germline gives CDR1 SGHRS, CDR2 YFSETQ. The CDR3 loop spans 15 amino acids.